This TCR beta chain was sequenced for a study of T cells in Graves' hyperthyroidism and ophthalmopathy. The CDR3 extends over 14 amino acids. The V end lost 5 bases, the J end lost 1 base, and 11 bases lay between the germline ends. PBMCs were collected from a roughly 10 ml volume of fresh peripheral blood. This clonotype was counted many times. TCR beta CDR3 sequences were amplified from RNA transcripts. A first-round RT-PCR of the TCR CDR3 used the HTBI primer set. In TCRdb, the multiplex PCR reads were re-called with MiXCR into one record per CDR3 protein. The table records 450,000 to 600,000 distinct CDR3 sequences, nearly 20% of them present only once.

The origin of this receptor is a man in his forties or fifties with Graves' ophthalmopathy. Sequencing input: blood. This rearrangement joins TRBV12-3 or TRBV12-4 to TRBJ1-1; no definite D call. The CDR3 region has the DNA TGTGCCAGCAGTATCGGGAGTCCGAACACTGAAGCTTTCTTT. Protein product: CASSIGSPNTEAFF.